The T cell receptor beta chain described here comes from a study of patients and donors after allogeneic stem cell transplantation. V was pared by 6 bases and J by 2 bases, with 13 bases of the junction left unmatched. The V gene's germline CDR1 is MNHEY and CDR2 SVGAGI. This CDR3 has 17 amino acids. This clonotype has only one observation. TCRdb re-analysed the RT-PCR reads in MiXCR, keeping a single row per CDR3 protein. The table has roughly 140,000 distinct CDR3 sequences, over 35% seen once. The V and J genes are TRBV6-5 and TRBJ1-2; 9 bases map to TRBD1. The origin of this receptor is a human donor who was either an allogeneic HSCT recipient or a stem cell or donor lymphocyte infusion donor (not recorded which). It is not recorded whose cells these are; they may come from a transplant donor. Specimen: blood, either unsorted or a sorted T cell fraction (not recorded which). The CDR3 DNA reads TGTGCCAGCAGCCTTACAGGGGGCGCCGGTTTAAACTATGGCTACACCTTC. It yields the protein CASSLTGGAGLNYGYTF.